Presented here are 27 T cell receptor beta chains from one specimen sequenced in a study of blood T cell repertoires in COVID-19. The table came from immunoSEQ multiplex PCR; TCRdb's copy has only in-frame clones and leaves some out. The sample comprises about 150,000 clones, approximately 91% of which are singletons, and about 2.4% rests with the top ten. The sequenced sample was peripheral blood. These TCRs come from a woman aged 65 to 85 with acute or convalescent COVID-19.

This clone has only one observation. CDR3 in DNA: TGTGCCAGCAGTCGGACAGGAGGAGAAGGCTACACCTTC. This translates into CASSRTGGEGYTF. The chain has TRBV12-3 or TRBV12-4 and TRBJ1-2, with TRBD1 identical over 7 bases. V shed 5 bases and J 8 bases; nucleotides not matched to a gene: 8. The CDR3 runs to 13 residues.

The chain is built from TRBV18 and TRBJ2-7; D possibly corresponds to TRBD2 (5 bases). Trimming pared 5 bases from V and 4 bases from J, leaving 15 bases between. The CDR3 sequence is 14 residues long. CDR1 KGHSH and CDR2 LQKENI come from the germline V gene. The chain's CDR3 is CASSALAGGYEQYF. DNA of the CDR3: TGTGCCAGCTCAGCCCTAGCAGGAGGTTACGAGCAGTACTTC.

The rearrangement joins TRBV10-3 to TRBJ1-2; 9 bases map to TRBD1. CDR1 and CDR2 from the germline V gene are ENHRY and SYGVKD. Trimming at V came to 3 bases and at J to 4 bases, leaving 6 bases not matched to a gene. The CDR3 runs to 15 residues. CDR3 amino acids: CAISEQGAFSYGYTF. CDR3 bases: TGTGCCATCAGTGAACAGGGGGCCTTTTCCTATGGCTACACCTTC.

This clone has only a few counts. The rearrangement links TRBV27 to TRBJ1-4; maybe TRBD1 (6 bases). Trimming took off 1 base at V and 3 bases at J, with 9 bases between the two ends. Germline-derived CDR1 and CDR2 are MNHEY and SMNVEV (reference sequence). This CDR3 contains 15 residues. CDR3 in amino acids: CASSLLGASNEKLFF. Written as DNA, the CDR3 is TGTGCCAGCAGTTTATTGGGGGCATCTAATGAAAAACTGTTTTTT.

This rearrangement joins TRBV12-3 or TRBV12-4 to TRBJ2-1, with 8 bases that match TRBD2. This CDR3 has 11 residues. The junction had 4 bases not matched to a gene; V was cut back by 3 bases and J by 15 bases. The CDR3 protein is CASSLSGGRFF. As DNA, the CDR3 is TGTGCCAGCAGTTTGTCGGGGGGGCGGTTCTTC.

This chain joins TRBV5-1 and TRBJ1-4, with D uncertain. CDR3 size: 15 residues. V was cut by 0 bases and J by 4 bases, with 10 bases left in between. Germline V gene data show CDR1 as SGHRS and CDR2 as YFSETQ. The CDR3 coding sequence is TGCGCCAGCAGCTTGGTGGCAGGCCGTAATGAAAAACTGTTTTTT. Protein: CASSLVAGRNEKLFF.

The chain recombines TRBV7-9 with TRBJ2-1; a possible D gene is TRBD1 (6 bases). The V end was cut by 5 bases, the J end by 9 bases, with 11 bases between. Germline CDR1 SEHNR, CDR2 FQNEAQ (reference sequence). CDR3 length: 12 residues. The CDR3 DNA sequence: TGTGCCAGCAGCCCTCAGGGGTCTGAGCAGTTCTTC. Protein product: CASSPQGSEQFF.

The V gene is TRBV24-1, the J gene TRBJ2-1, with 7 bases lining up with TRBD1. Germline trimming cut 4 bases from V and 0 bases from J; bases unmatched to any gene: 8. This CDR3 spans 17 amino acids. Germline V gives CDR1 KGHDR, CDR2 SFDVKD. For the CDR3, the DNA is TGTGCCACCAGTGAAACCGGACAGGTGGGCTCCTACAATGAGCAGTTCTTC. It translates to CATSETGQVGSYNEQFF.

The chain couples TRBV9 to TRBJ2-1, with 7 bases matching TRBD2. Trimming at V came to 0 bases and at J to 4 bases, leaving 4 bases not matched to a gene. This CDR3 spans 15 amino acids. Germline CDR1 and CDR2: SGDLS and YYNGEE. The CDR3 region is CASSVVGGGYNEQFF. The CDR3 DNA sequence: TGTGCCAGCAGCGTAGTGGGCGGGGGTTACAATGAGCAGTTCTTC.

The J gene is TRBJ2-5, the V gene TRBV5-5; tentative D call: TRBD2 (6 bases). The CDR3 contains 16 residues. CDR1 is SGHKS and CDR2 is YYEKEE in the germline V gene (reference sequence). The germline V and J ends were trimmed by 3 bases and 0 bases, with 15 bases remaining between them. CDR3 bases: TGTGCCAGCAGCTGGCCGCGCGGGGAGTACCAAGAGACCCAGTACTTC. Its translation is CASSWPRGEYQETQYF.

This chain links TRBV5-8 with TRBJ2-5, with D perhaps TRBD1 (6 bases). The germline V and J ends were trimmed by 2 bases and 5 bases, with 13 bases remaining between them. Germline V gene data show CDR1 as SGHTS and CDR2 as YDEGEE. This CDR3 contains 14 residues. The CDR3 here is CASSLGQRPETQYF. CDR3 sequence (DNA): TGTGCCAGCAGCTTAGGACAGCGACCGGAGACCCAGTACTTC.

The chain employs TRBV28 and TRBJ1-2; tentatively, D is TRBD1 (6 bases). Trimming removed 3 bases from V and 8 bases from J, with 13 bases in between. Germline V gives CDR1 MDHEN, CDR2 SYDVKM. This CDR3 comprises 13 residues. The CDR3 nucleotides are TGTGCCAGCAGTTTTACAGGGTCATGGGGCTACACCTTC. This translates into CASSFTGSWGYTF.

The chain carries TRBV12-3 or TRBV12-4 and TRBJ1-3, with D uncertain. V was clipped by 1 base and J by 8 bases, with 9 bases between them. This CDR3 region has 13 residues. In DNA, the CDR3 is TGTGCCAGCAGTTTAGTGGTGGGAGACACCATATATTTT. Amino acids: CASSLVVGDTIYF.

V gene TRBV18 combines with J gene TRBJ2-1; TRBD1 agrees at 9 bases. V dropped 3 bases and J dropped 1; count of bases not matched to a gene: 10. This CDR3 contains 18 residues. CDR1 KGHSH and CDR2 LQKENI come from the germline V gene. Here the CDR3 reads CASSPRVPGTGSYNEQFF. The CDR3 DNA sequence: TGTGCCAGCTCACCGAGGGTTCCGGGGACAGGGTCCTACAATGAGCAGTTCTTC.

This clone is a singleton in its sample. The chain uses TRBV6-2 or TRBV6-3 and TRBJ2-5; D perhaps matches TRBD1 (6 bases). The V and J ends lost 2 bases and 2 bases respectively, with 15 bases between them. Germline CDR1 is MNHEY and CDR2 is SVGEGT. This CDR3 contains 16 residues. CDR3 region: CASSYPTGTLQETQYF. CDR3 nucleotide sequence: TGTGCCAGCAGTTACCCGACAGGCACCTTACAAGAGACCCAGTACTTC.

The rearrangement uses TRBV19 and TRBJ1-3; D is ambiguous. V gave up 6 bases and J gave up 0 bases, with 15 bases separating them. The germline V gene encodes CDR1 LNHDA and CDR2 SQIVND (reference sequence). The CDR3 covers 16 residues. CDR3 sequence: CASSGGLHFSGNTIYF. DNA of the CDR3: TGTGCCAGTAGCGGAGGCCTTCACTTCTCTGGAAACACCATATATTTT.

J is TRBJ2-7 and V is TRBV28; 7 positions agree with TRBD1. Trimming removed 4 bases from V and 5 bases from J; junction bases left unmatched: 8. The germline gives CDR1 MDHEN, CDR2 SYDVKM. The CDR3 loop spans 14 amino acids. For the CDR3, the DNA is TGTGCCAGCAGTTACTACGGGACAGCCCACGAGCAGTACGTC. It encodes CASSYYGTAHEQYV.

The rearrangement uses TRBV13 and TRBJ1-2; the match to TRBD1 covers 7 bases. V shed 5 bases and J 2 bases; nucleotides not matched to a gene: 5. The CDR3 runs 14 residues. Germline values: CDR1 PRHDT, CDR2 FYEKMQ (reference sequence). The CDR3 sequence is CASSANRGNYGYTF. The CDR3 nucleotides read TGTGCCAGCAGCGCAAACAGGGGAAACTATGGCTACACCTTC.

The gene calls are TRBV28 and TRBJ1-1; 9 bases line up with TRBD1. The V gene's germline CDR1 is MDHEN and CDR2 SYDVKM. The V segment lost 8 bases and the J segment 2 bases; nucleotides outside the gene matches: 6. The CDR3 extends over 14 amino acids. The CDR3 here is CASRTTGGNTEAFF. As DNA, the CDR3 is TGTGCCAGCCGAACGACAGGGGGTAACACTGAAGCTTTCTTT.

This chain links TRBV5-6 with TRBJ1-1; perhaps TRBD1 as D (6 bases). The germline V gene encodes CDR1 SGHDT and CDR2 YYEEEE. The CDR3 has 13 residues. V was clipped by 4 bases and J by 10 bases, with 17 bases between them. The CDR3 reads CASSPGAGVLAFF. In nucleotides, the CDR3 is TGTGCCAGCAGCCCCGGGGCAGGGGTTTTAGCTTTCTTT.

This chain uses TRBV20-1 with TRBJ1-2, with D perhaps matching TRBD1 (5 bases). Trimming left V 5 bases short and J 6 bases short, with 10 bases between. There are 11 residues in the CDR3. Germline V gene sequence: CDR1 DFQATT, CDR2 SNEGSKA (reference sequence). The CDR3 sequence is CSALGQHGYTF. In DNA form, the CDR3 reads TGCAGTGCTCTAGGACAACATGGCTACACCTTC.

In this sample, this clone turned up once. This rearrangement joins TRBV6-5 to TRBJ1-1; no reliable D call. V lost 8 bases to trimming and J lost 0 bases, with 16 bases between them. Germline V lookup: CDR1 MNHEY, CDR2 SVGAGI. The CDR3 loop spans 15 amino acids. In nucleotides, the CDR3 is TGTGCCAGCGGGTTCGGTCGCGGCATGAACACTGAAGCTTTCTTT. Translation: CASGFGRGMNTEAFF.

The chain recombines TRBV5-1 with TRBJ2-7; 8 bases are shared with TRBD2. Per germline, CDR1 SGHRS and CDR2 YFSETQ. The CDR3 extends over 19 amino acids. The trim removed 3 bases at V and 4 bases at J, leaving 21 bases unmatched. CDR3 sequence (DNA): TGCGCCAGCAGCTCGGAGCGGGGGACTACACCGTTATCTATTTACGAGCAGTACTTC. It specifies CASSSERGTTPLSIYEQYF. Full variable domain (missing parts from reference TRBV5-1 and TRBJ2-7): KAGVTQTPRYLIKTRGQQVTLSCSPISGHRSVSWYQQTPGQGLQFLFEYFSETQRNKGNFPGRFSGRQFSNSRSEMNVSTLELGDSALYLCASSSERGTTPLSIYEQYFGPGTRLTVT.

The chain links TRBV11-2 to TRBJ2-7; the match to TRBD1 covers 7 bases. The CDR3 spans 15 residues. Looked up from germline, CDR1 is SGHAT and CDR2 is FQNNGV. The ends lost 5 bases at V and 0 bases at J; junction bases unmatched: 7. The CDR3 DNA reads as TGTGCCAGCAGCCACACCGGGACAGTCTCCTACGAGCAGTACTTC. Translating gives CASSHTGTVSYEQYF.

The genes are TRBV7-2 and TRBJ2-3; D gene unclear. Deletions cut 6 bases from V and 8 bases from J, with 12 bases between. The CDR3 contains 12 residues. Germline CDR1 and CDR2: SGHTA and FQGNSA. The CDR3: CASSRDSGTQYF. CDR3 bases: TGTGCCAGCAGTCGAGATTCCGGTACGCAGTATTTT.

The gene calls are TRBV7-8 and TRBJ2-3, with TRBD2 matching over 13 bases. Germline trimming cut 3 bases from V and 6 bases from J; bases unmatched to any gene: 6. Germline CDR1 SGHVS, CDR2 FQNEAQ. The CDR3 runs 16 residues. CDR3 amino acids: CASSFRLAGGRDTQYF. The DNA for the CDR3 is TGTGCCAGCAGCTTCAGACTAGCGGGGGGTAGGGATACGCAGTATTTT.

This sequence joins TRBV3-1 (or the pseudogene TRBV3-2) and TRBJ1-3, with D possibly TRBD1 on 5 matching bases. The length of the CDR3 is 16 residues. Between the trimmed V and J ends, which lost 2 bases and 0 bases, there was a span of 11 bases. The V gene's germline CDR1 is LGHDT and CDR2 YNNKEL (reference sequence). CDR3 in DNA: TGTGCCAGCAGCCAACAGGGACTCAACTCTGGAAACACCATATATTTT. Translating gives CASSQQGLNSGNTIYF.